The entry below gives a single T cell receptor beta chain sequence along with its context. Antigen: not known. This sample stems from a study of regulatory T cells in long-lasting Graves disease. Study-level background: Under 3 months of antithyroid drugs had been taken by newly diagnosed Graves' patients.

iRepertoire HTBI primers and Arm-PCR of CDR3 regions built TCR beta libraries. TCRdb reprocessed the multiplex PCR reads with MiXCR, giving one entry per CDR3 protein. This repertoire shows roughly 400,000 distinct CDR3 sequences, about 15% found once; its top ten account for about 7.6%. The CDR3 is 13 residues long. The V gene lost 3 bases and the J gene lost 5 bases, with 9 bases spanning the gap. Time point here: newly diagnosed GD, antithyroid drugs for less than 3 months. From RNA extracted from PBMCs, the TCR library was made. Study results and limitations: The study found TRBV28, TRBJ1-2 and TRBJ2-5 favored in persistent disease. It was peripheral blood alone, not thyroid tissue, that was studied.

This sample also appeared in a second study, on T cells in Graves' hyperthyroidism and ophthalmopathy.

The TCR sequence derives from a woman aged 40 to 55 with Graves disease. V gene TRBV12-3 or TRBV12-4 combines with J gene TRBJ2-3; no definite D call. The sequences come from peripheral blood mononuclear cells (PBMCs), collected at new diagnosis, from a patient treated with antithyroid drugs. The CDR3, as DNA: TGTGCCAGCAGTTTGGTATGGGTAGATACGCAGTATTTT. It specifies CASSLVWVDTQYF.